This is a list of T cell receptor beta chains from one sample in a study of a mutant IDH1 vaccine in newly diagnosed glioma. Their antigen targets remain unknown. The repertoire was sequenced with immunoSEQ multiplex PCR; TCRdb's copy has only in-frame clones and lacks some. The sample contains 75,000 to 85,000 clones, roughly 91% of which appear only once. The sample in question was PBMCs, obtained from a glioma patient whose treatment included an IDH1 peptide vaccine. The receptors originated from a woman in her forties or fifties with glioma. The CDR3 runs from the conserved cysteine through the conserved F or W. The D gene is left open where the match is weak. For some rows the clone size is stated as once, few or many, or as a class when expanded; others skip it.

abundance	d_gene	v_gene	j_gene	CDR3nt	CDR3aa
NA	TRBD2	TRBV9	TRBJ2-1	TGTGCCAGCAGCGTAGGAAGCGGGAGGGACAATGAGCAGTTCTTC	CASSVGSGRDNEQFF
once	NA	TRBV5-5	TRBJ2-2	TGTGCCAGCAGCCCACCCTCTCAGGCGAACACCGGGGAGCTGTTTTTT	CASSPPSQANTGELFF
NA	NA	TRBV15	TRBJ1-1	TGTGCCACCAGCAGAGGCCCCATCCTGAACACTGAAGCTTTCTTT	CATSRGPILNTEAFF
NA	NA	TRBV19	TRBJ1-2	TGTGCCAGTACCATCCGGAGGATTTCTGGCTATGGCTACACCTTC	CASTIRRISGYGYTF
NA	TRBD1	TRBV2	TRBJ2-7	TGTGCCAGCAGATACCCGACAGGGAACTACGAGCAGTACTTC	CASRYPTGNYEQYF
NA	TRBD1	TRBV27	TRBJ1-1	TGTGCCAGCTCAGGGGGGGCCAACACTGAAGCTTTCTTT	CASSGGANTEAFF
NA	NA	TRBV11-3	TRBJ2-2	TGTGCCAGCAGCCAGGGGGGACTTAACACCGGGGAGCTGTTTTTT	CASSQGGLNTGELFF
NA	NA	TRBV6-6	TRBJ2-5	TGTGCCAGCGAAACAGGGTTTCGAGAGACCCAGTACTTC	CASETGFRETQYF
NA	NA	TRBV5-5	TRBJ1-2	TGTGCCAGCAGATCTACAGGGAGGGACTATGGCTACACCTTC	CASRSTGRDYGYTF
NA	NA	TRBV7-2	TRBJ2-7	TGTGCCAGCAGCTTTTCAACATCCTACGAGCAGTACTTC	CASSFSTSYEQYF
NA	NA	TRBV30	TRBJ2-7	TGTGCTTTAGGACGGGGCACCTTCGGCGAGCAGTACTTC	CALGRGTFGEQYF
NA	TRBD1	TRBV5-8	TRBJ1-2	TGTGCCAGCAGCGGGGACAGATTATATGGCTACACCTTC	CASSGDRLYGYTF
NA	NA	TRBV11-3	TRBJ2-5	TGTGCCAGCAGCATAAATCTACGGGAGACCCAGTACTTC	CASSINLRETQYF
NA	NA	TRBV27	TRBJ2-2	TGTGCCAGCAGTCCGCGAACGGGGCACACCGGGGAGCTGTTTTTT	CASSPRTGHTGELFF
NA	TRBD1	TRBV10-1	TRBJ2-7	TGCGCCAGCACCGGACAGGGAAGTCGCGAGCAGTACTTC	CASTGQGSREQYF
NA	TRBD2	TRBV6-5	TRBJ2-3	TGTGCCAGCAGTCCTCGGCAAGCGGGAGCAGATACGCAGTATTTT	CASSPRQAGADTQYF
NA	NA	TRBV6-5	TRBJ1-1	TGTGCCAGCAGTCCCGAGGGTGGGAACACTGAAGCTTTCTTT	CASSPEGGNTEAFF
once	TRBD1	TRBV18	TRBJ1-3	TGTGCCAGCTCGCCGAGACAGGGGGCAGGTGGAAACACCATATATTTT	CASSPRQGAGGNTIYF
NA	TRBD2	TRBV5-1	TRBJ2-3	TGCGCCAGCAGCCCGGCTAGTAGCGGGAGGTCAAGCACAGATACGCAGTATTTT	CASSPASSGRSSTDTQYF
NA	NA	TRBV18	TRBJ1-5	TGTGCCAGCTCACCCAGTAGCAATCAGCCCCAGCATTTT	CASSPSSNQPQHF
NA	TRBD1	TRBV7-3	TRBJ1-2	TGTGCCAGCAGCGACGGGACAGGGAATGGCTACACCTTC	CASSDGTGNGYTF
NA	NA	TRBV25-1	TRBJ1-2	TGTGCCAGCAGTGAAATTGGTGACATCACTAACTATGGCTACACCTTC	CASSEIGDITNYGYTF
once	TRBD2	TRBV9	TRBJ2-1	TGTGCCAGCACCTCAGGACTAGCGGGTTACAATGAGCAGTTCTTC	CASTSGLAGYNEQFF
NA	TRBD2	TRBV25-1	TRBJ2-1	TGTGCCAGCAGAATAGCGGGAGCTTACAATGAGCAGTTCTTC	CASRIAGAYNEQFF
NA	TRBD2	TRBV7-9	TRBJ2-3	TGTGCCAGCAGACTAGCGGGAGGAGGCACAGATACGCAGTATTTT	CASRLAGGGTDTQYF
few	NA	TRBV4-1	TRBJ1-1	TGCGCCAGCAGCCAACTGGGCCTCATACGGATGGCTTTCTTT	CASSQLGLIRMAFF
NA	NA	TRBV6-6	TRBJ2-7	TGTGCCAGCAGCTTTGGGGGTGGCTACGAGCAGTACTTC	CASSFGGGYEQYF
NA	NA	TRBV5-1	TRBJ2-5	TGCGCCAGCAGCTTGATTGGGGAGATGGAACAAGAGACCCAGTACTTC	CASSLIGEMEQETQYF
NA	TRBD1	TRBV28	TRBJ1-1	TGTGCCAGCAGCAACAGGGGTCACACTGAAGCTTTCTTT	CASSNRGHTEAFF
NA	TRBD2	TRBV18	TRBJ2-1	TGTGCCAGCTCTAAAGTAGCGGGAAGGAATGAGCAGTTCTTC	CASSKVAGRNEQFF
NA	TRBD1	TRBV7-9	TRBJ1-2	TGTGCCAGCAGCTTAGTTTGGGACAGCTATGGCTACACCTTC	CASSLVWDSYGYTF
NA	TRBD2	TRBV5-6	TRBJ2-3	TGTGCCAGCAGCAGCGGTTCTAGCGGGAGGAGCCGTAGTACGCAGTATTTT	CASSSGSSGRSRSTQYF
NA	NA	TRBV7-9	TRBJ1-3	TGTGCCAGCAGCTCCTCACAGGGAGCTGGAAACACCATATATTTT	CASSSSQGAGNTIYF
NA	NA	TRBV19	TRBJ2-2	TGTGCCAGTAGAGGTATGCGTTGGCAGGCGAACACCGGGGAGCTGTTTTTT	CASRGMRWQANTGELFF
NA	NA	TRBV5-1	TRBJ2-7	TGCGCCAGCAGCTTGGTCCCCCAGGACAGACCTTACTACGAGCAGTACTTC	CASSLVPQDRPYYEQYF
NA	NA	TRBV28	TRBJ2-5	TGTGCCAGCAACCAGGGAGGGACCCAGTACTTC	CASNQGGTQYF
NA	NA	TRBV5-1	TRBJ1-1	TGCGCCAGCAGCATATCATTATTGACGGCTAACACTGAAGCTTTCTTT	CASSISLLTANTEAFF
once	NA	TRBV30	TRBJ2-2	TGTGCCTGGAGTTTCCGACCGAACACCGGGGAGCTGTTTTTT	CAWSFRPNTGELFF
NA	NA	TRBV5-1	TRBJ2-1	TGCGCCAGCAGCTCCCGACCGCGGTTCGGGGAAGGGCGCTACAATGAGCAGTTCTTC	CASSSRPRFGEGRYNEQFF
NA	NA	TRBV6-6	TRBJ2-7	TGTGCCAGCAGGCCCCCGGGTCCCCTCTCGGGCGAGCAGTACTTC	CASRPPGPLSGEQYF
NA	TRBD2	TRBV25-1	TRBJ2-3	TGTGCCAGCAGTGATCTAGCGGGAGGATGGGGCCGCACAGATACGCAGTATTTT	CASSDLAGGWGRTDTQYF